This T cell receptor (beta chain) was retrieved from a study of T-cell reconstitution after alpha-beta-depleted transplantation in children. Overall study findings and caveats: Diversity and T-cell counts at one year after transplant derived mostly from new T cells. Expanded clones from the graft, numbering several hundred, reportedly supplied alpha-beta T cells about two months after transplant.

This clonotype turned up a few times. Its antigen is not known. The CDR3 runs to 16 residues. Germline lookup yields CDR1 SGHRS and CDR2 YFSETQ. V gave up 2 bases and J gave up 4 bases, with 18 bases separating them. Unique molecular identifiers featured in how the TCRbeta library was prepared. MiXCR, run by TCRdb on the PCR reads, gives a single entry per CDR3 protein. The sample includes about 980,000 distinct CDR3 sequences, about 26% of them seen just once. This specimen was PBMCs, mostly from graft donor cells, taken 360 days after TCRalphabeta/CD19-depleted stem cell transplant. The chain recombines TRBV5-1 with TRBJ2-5, with a possible D match to TRBD2 (5 bases). The source is a boy in the first two years of life who had a stem cell transplant for SCID, so the T cells may come from the graft donor. CDR3 DNA: TGCGCCAGCAGCTTCAGCCCTAGCATCATCGTAGAGACCCAGTACTTC. Amino acids: CASSFSPSIIVETQYF.